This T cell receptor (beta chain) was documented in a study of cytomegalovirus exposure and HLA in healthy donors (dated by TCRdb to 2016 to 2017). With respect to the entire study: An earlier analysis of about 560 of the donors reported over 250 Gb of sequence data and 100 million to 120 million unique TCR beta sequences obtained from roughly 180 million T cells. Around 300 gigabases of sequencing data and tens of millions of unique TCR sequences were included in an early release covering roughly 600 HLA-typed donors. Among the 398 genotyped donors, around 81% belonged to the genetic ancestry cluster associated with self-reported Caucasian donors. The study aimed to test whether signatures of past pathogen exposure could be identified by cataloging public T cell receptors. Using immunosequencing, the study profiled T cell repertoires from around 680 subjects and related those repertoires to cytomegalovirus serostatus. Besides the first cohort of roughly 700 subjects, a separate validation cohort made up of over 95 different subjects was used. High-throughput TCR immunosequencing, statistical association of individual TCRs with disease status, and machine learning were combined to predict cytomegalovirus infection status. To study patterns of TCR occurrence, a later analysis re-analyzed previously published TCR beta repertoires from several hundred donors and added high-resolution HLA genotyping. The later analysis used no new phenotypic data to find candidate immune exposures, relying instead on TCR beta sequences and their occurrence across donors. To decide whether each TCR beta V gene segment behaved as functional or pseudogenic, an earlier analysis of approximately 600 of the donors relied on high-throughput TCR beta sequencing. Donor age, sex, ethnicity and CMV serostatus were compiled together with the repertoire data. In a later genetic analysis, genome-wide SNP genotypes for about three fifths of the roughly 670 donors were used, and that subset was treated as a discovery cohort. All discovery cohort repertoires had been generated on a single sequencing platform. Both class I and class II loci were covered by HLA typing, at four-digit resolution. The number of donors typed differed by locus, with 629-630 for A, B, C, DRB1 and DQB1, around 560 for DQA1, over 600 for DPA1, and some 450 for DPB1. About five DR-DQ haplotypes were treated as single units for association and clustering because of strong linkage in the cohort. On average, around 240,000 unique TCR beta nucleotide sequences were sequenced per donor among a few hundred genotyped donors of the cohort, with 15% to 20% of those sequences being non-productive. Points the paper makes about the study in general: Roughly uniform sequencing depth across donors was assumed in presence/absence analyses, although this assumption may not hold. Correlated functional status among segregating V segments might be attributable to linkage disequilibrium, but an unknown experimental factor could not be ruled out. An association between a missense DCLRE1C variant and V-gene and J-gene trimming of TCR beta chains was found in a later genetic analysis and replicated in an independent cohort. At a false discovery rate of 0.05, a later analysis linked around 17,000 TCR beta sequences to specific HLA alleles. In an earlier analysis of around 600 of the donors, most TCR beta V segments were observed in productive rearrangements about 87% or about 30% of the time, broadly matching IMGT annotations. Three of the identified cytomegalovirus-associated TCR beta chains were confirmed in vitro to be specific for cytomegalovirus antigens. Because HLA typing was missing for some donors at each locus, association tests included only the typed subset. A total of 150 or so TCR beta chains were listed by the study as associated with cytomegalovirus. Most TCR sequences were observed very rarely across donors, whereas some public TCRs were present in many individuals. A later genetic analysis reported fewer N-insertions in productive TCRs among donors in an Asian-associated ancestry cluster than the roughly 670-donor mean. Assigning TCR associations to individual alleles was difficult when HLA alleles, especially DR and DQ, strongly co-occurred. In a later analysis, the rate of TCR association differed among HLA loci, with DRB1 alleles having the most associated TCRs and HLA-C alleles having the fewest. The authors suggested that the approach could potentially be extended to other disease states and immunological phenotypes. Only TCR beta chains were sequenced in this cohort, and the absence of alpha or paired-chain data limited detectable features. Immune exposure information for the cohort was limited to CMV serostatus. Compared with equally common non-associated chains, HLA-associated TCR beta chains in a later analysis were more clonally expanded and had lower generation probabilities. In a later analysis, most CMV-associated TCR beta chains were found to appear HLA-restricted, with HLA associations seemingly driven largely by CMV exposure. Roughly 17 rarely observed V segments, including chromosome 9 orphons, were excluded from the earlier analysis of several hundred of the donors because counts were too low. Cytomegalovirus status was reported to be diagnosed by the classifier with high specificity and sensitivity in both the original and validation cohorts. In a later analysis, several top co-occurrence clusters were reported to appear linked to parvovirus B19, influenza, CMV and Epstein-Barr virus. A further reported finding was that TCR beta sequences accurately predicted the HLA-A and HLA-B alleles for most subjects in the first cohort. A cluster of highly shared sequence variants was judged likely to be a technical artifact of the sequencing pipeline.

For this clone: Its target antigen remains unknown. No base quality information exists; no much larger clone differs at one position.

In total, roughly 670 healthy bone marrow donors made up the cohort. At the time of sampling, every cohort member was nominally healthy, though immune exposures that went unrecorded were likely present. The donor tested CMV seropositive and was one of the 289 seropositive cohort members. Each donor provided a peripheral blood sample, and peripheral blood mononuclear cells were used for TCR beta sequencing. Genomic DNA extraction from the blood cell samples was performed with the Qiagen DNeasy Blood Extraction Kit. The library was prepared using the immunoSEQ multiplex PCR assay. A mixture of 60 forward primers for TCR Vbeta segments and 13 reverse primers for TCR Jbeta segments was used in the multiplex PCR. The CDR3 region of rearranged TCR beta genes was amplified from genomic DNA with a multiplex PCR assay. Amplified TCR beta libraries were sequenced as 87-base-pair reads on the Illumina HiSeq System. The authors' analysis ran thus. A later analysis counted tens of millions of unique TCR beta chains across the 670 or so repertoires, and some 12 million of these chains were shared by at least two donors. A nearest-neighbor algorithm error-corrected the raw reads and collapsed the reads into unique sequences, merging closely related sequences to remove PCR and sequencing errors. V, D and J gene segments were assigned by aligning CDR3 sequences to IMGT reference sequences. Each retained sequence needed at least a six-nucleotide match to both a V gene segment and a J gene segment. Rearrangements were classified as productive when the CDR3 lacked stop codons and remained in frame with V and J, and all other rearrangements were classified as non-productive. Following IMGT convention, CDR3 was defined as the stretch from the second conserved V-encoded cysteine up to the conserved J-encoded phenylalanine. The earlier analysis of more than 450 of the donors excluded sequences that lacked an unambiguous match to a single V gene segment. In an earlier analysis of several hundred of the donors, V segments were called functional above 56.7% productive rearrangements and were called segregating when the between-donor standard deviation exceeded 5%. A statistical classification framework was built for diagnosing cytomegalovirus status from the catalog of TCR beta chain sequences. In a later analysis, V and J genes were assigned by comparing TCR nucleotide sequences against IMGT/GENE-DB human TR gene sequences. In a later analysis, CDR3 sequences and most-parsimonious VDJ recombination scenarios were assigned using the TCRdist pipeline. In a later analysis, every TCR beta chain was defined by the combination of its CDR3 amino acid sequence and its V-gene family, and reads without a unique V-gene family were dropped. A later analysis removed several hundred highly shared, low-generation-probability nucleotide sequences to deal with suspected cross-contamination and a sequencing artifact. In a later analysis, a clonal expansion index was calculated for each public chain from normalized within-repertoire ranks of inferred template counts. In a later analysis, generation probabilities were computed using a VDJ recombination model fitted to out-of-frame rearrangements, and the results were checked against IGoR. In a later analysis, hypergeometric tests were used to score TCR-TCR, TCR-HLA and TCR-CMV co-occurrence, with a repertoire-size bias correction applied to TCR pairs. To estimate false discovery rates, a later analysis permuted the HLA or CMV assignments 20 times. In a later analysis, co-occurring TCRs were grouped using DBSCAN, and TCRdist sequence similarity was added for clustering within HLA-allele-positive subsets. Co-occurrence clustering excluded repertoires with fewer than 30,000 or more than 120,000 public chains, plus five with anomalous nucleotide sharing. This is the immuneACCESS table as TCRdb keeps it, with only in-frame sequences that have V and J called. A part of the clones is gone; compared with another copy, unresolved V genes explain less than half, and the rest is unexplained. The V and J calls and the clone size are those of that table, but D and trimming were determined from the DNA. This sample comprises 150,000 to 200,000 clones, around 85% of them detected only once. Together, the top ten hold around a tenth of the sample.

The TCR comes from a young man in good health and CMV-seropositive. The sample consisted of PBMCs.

The sequence in DNA is TGTGCCAGCAGTCCGCGGGACAGCAACTATGGCTACACCTTC. It specifies CASSPRDSNYGYTF. This sequence uses TRBV27 and TRBJ1-2, and TRBD1 aligns with 7 junction nucleotides. Counted from cysteine to phenylalanine, this CDR3 has 14 amino acids. The retained sequence is limited to the CDR3, 42 bases, with the frame set at the first base. CDR1 MNHEY and CDR2 SMNVEV were looked up in the germline V gene (reference sequence). Trimming leaves V shorter by 5 bases and J shorter by 2 bases, with the junction holding 5 bases beyond the gene matches.